This TCR beta chain was documented in a study of T cell responses to AZD1222 COVID-19 vaccine (dated by TCRdb to 2020 to 2022). Background on the whole study: AZD1222 recipients given second doses at about 4 weeks or at about 12 weeks were pooled, since spike-specific TCR depth and breadth were not found to differ between the two schedules. Trial participants were enrolled by age into 18-55, 56-69 and 70-plus year subgroups, with roughly 150, 30 and 60 TCR-sequenced participants respectively. A total of roughly 240 trial participants underwent TCR sequencing, of whom 200 to 220 received two doses of AZD1222 and about 26 received two doses of the MenACWY control vaccine.

According to the study, the label for this sample's time point signals: baseline before first vaccination. The vaccinee samples were drawn from two UK trials, COV001 and COV002, one of which was a single-blind randomized controlled phase 2/3 trial testing AZD1222 (ChAdOx1 nCoV-19) in healthy adults. Trial participant PBMC samples were collected at day 0 and day 28 after the second dose for TCRbeta chain sequencing. What the study reported, not specific to this receptor: Participants were mostly white British and included more females than males, and it was suggested by the authors that clonal diversity may have been underestimated. In the small 56-69-year group, the increase in depth fell short of significance, most likely because of low power. Only six AZD1222 recipients were SARS-CoV-2 seropositive at baseline, limiting conclusions about previously exposed vaccinees. Nearly half of unique spike-specific TCRs reportedly recognized epitopes outside regions mutated in the B.1.351 and B.1.1.7 variants. After two AZD1222 doses, both the breadth and the depth of spike-specific TCRs were significantly higher than at day 0 and than in MenACWY recipients. Vaccine-associated CD4 TCRs spanned the whole spike protein, with dominant responses in regions 160-218 and 743-854. Because no samples from the day 14 peak response were available, repertoires could be characterized only after the peak T cell response.

A remark on this clone: This clone's antigen is unknown. Base qualities are missing; no much larger clone stands one base away.

There are 13 amino acids in the CDR3, from cysteine to phenylalanine inclusive. Just CDR3 DNA is preserved here, 39 bases in frame from base 1. Reading the germline V gene (reference sequence) gives CDR1 WNHNN and CDR2 SYGVQD. Trimming removed 8 bases from V and 0 bases from J, leaving 8 bases between the germline ends. The CDR3 regions of human TCRbeta chains were subjected to immunosequencing. Concerning the study's data processing: TCRs in the repertoires were compared against a reference library of SARS-CoV-2-specific TCRs that had been generated with the MIRA antigen-specificity platform. Breadth was defined as the fraction of unique TCRs that were SARS-CoV-2-associated, and depth was defined as the fraction of total T cells that were SARS-CoV-2-associated. Each spike-specific TCR was assigned to its reactive spike region and to a CD4 or CD8 class using the MIRA data. Log10-transformed breadth and depth values were compared by one-way ANOVA with Sidak's multiple comparisons tests. Entries here come from immuneACCESS through TCRdb and include only in-frame sequences with V and J called. Some clones fail to appear in such tables; in the studies checked, an unresolved V gene covers under half of the shortfall, and the cause of the remainder is unknown. That table furnishes V, J and clone size, whereas the DNA furnished D and trimming. The sample contains tens of thousands of clones, over 90% of them found a single time. Of the sample, around 4.9% falls within the top ten clones.

The material was peripheral blood, obtained on day 0 of AZD1222 vaccination. The chain is made from TRBV10-1 and TRBJ1-3; the D gene is perhaps TRBD1, from 6 matching bases. The clonotype comes from an adult in good health. The encoded CDR3 is CASRQDSGNTIYF. The sequence in DNA is TGCGCCAGCCGACAGGACTCTGGAAACACCATATATTTT.